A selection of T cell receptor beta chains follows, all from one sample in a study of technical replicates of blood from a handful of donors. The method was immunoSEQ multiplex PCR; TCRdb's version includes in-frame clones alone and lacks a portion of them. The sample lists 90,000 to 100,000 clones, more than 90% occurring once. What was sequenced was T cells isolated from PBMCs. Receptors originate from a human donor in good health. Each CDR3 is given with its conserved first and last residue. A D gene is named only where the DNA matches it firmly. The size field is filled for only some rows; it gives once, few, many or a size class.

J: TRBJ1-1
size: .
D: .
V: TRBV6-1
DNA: TGTGCCAGCAGTGAAAGAACAAGAACTGAAGCTTTCTTT
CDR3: CASSERTRTEAFF

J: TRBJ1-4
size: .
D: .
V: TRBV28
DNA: TGTGCCAGCAGGGCAGAACCAAATGAAAAACTGTTTTTT
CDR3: CASRAEPNEKLFF

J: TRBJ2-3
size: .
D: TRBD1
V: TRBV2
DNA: TGTGCCAGCGAGGGGGGACAGGGAACAGATACGCAGTATTTT
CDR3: CASEGGQGTDTQYF

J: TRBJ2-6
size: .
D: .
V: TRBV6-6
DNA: TGTGCCAGCAGATCCGAGGGAGCTGGGGCCAACGTCCTGACTTTC
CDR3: CASRSEGAGANVLTF

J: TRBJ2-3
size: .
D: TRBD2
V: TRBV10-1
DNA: TGCGCCAGCAGTGGTAGCGGGAGTGGGGATACGCAGTATTTT
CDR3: CASSGSGSGDTQYF

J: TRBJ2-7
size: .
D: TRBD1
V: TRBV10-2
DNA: TGCGCCAGCAGAACAGGACAGGTCATCTACGAGCAGTACTTC
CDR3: CASRTGQVIYEQYF

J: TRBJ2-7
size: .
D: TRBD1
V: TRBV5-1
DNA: TGCGCCAGCAGTTGGGACAGGGCCTACGAGCAGTACTTC
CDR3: CASSWDRAYEQYF

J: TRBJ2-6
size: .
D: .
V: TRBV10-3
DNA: TGTGCCATCGGGAGCCCATCTGGGGCCAACGTCCTGACTTTC
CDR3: CAIGSPSGANVLTF

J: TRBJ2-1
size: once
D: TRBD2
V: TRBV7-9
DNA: TGTGCCAGCAAAGAGCGGGAAGACCCCAATGAGCAGTTCTTC
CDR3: CASKEREDPNEQFF

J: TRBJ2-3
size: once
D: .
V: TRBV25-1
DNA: TGTGCCAGCAGTGAATCCGAGTTCTTACTTGATACGCAGTATTTT
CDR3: CASSESEFLLDTQYF

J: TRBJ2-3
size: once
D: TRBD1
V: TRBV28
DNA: TGTGCCAGCAGTAATCAGGGGGTCACAGATATGCAGTATTTT
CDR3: CASSNQGVTDMQYF

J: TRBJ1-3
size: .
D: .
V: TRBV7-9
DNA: TGTGCCAGCAGCTTATGGATTTCAGGGTTAAGCTCTGGAAACACCATATATTTT
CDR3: CASSLWISGLSSGNTIYF

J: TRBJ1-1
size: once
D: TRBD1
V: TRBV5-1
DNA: TGCGCCAGCACGATCGGACAGGGGGCTACTGAAGCTTTCTTT
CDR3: CASTIGQGATEAFF

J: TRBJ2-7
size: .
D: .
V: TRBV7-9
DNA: TGTGCCAGCCGCGACAGCTACGAGCAGTACTTC
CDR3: CASRDSYEQYF

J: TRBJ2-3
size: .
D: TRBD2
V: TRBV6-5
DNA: TGTGCCAGCAGTTACTCGGTAGCGGGAGGAACAGATACGCAGTATTTT
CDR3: CASSYSVAGGTDTQYF

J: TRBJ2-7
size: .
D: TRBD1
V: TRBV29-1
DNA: TGCAGCGTCAGGACAGGCTACGAGCAGTACTTC
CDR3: CSVRTGYEQYF

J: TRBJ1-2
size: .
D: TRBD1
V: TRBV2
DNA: TGTGCCAGCAGCCGACAGGGGGCGTCTAACTATGGCTACACCTTC
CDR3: CASSRQGASNYGYTF

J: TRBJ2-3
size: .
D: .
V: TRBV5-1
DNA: TGCGCCAGCAGCTTGGCGCAGGGGCCAGATACGCAGTATTTT
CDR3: CASSLAQGPDTQYF

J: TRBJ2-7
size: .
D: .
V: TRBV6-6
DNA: TGTGCCAGCGGGCAGTACGAGCAGTACTTC
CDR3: CASGQYEQYF

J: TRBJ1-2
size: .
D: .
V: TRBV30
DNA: TGTGCCTGGAGTCACGCGGGGAACGCAGGGAGGGGCTACACCTTC
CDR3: CAWSHAGNAGRGYTF

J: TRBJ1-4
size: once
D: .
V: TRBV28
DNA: TGTGCCAGCAGCCTAAGACAGACTAATGAAAAACTGTTTTTT
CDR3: CASSLRQTNEKLFF

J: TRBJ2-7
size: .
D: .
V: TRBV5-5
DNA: TGTGCCAGCAGTTCGCGATCTGGGGCCTCCTACGAGCAGTACTTC
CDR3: CASSSRSGASYEQYF

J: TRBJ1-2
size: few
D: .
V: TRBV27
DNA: TGTGCCAGCAGTTCTCAGGGCCCGAGCGGCTACACCTTC
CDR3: CASSSQGPSGYTF

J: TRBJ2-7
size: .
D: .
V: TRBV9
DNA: TGTGCCAGCAGCAATTGGGCAGGGGCAACAACCTACGAGCAGTACTTC
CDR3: CASSNWAGATTYEQYF

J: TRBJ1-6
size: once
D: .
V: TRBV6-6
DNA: TGTGCCAGCGGCAGGGTTCGGGCAGGGGATTCACCCCTCCACTTT
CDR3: CASGRVRAGDSPLHF

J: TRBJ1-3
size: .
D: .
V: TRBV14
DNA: TGTGCCAGCAGCCTGTACTCTGGAAACACCATATATTTT
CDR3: CASSLYSGNTIYF

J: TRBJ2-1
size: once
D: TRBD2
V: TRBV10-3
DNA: TGTGCCATCAGTGAACCAACTAGCGGGGGACGCTACAATGAGCAGTTCTTC
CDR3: CAISEPTSGGRYNEQFF

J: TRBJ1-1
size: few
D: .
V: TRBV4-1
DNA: TGCGCCAGCAGCCAAGATCTGCCAGGGATGAACACTGAAGCTTTCTTT
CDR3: CASSQDLPGMNTEAFF

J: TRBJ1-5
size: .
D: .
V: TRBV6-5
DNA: TGTGCCTCGCGGGGGGGCGCGAGCAATCAGCCCCAGCATTTT
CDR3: CASRGGASNQPQHF

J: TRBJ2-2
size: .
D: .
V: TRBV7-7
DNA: TGTGCTAGCAGCTCGGGTACCGGGGAGCTGTTTTTT
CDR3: CASSSGTGELFF

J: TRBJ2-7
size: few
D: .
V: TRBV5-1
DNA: TGCGCCAGCAGCTTGGGCCAGGGAAGAGCCTACGAGCAGTACTTC
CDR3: CASSLGQGRAYEQYF

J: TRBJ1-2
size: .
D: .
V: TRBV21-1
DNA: TGTGCCAGCAGCAGGGGACAGAGATATGGCTACACCTTC
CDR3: CASSRGQRYGYTF

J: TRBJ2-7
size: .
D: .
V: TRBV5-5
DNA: TGTGCCAGCAGCTCAGCTTTCGGGACACCCTACGAGCAGTACTTC
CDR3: CASSSAFGTPYEQYF

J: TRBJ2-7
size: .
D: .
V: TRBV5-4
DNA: TGTGCCAGCAGCTTGGGGCAGGGTAGGGGCGAGCAGTACTTC
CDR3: CASSLGQGRGEQYF

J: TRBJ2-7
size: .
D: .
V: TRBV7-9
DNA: TGTGCCAGCAGCGCAGGGATCTACGAGCAGTACTTC
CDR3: CASSAGIYEQYF

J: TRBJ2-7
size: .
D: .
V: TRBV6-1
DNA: TGTGCCAGCAGACCTAGCGCCCGAAGCTCCTACGAGCAGTACTTC
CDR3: CASRPSARSSYEQYF

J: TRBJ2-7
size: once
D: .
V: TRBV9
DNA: TGTGCCAGCAGCGTAGGGGGGAGCGGGCCGGTGGAGCAGTACTTC
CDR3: CASSVGGSGPVEQYF

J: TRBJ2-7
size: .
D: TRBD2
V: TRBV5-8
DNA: TGTGCCAGCAGAGGGACTAGCGGGACTTTCTCCTACGAGCAGTACTTC
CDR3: CASRGTSGTFSYEQYF

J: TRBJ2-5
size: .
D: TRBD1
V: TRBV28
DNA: TGTGCCAGCAGTGCGGCGATTGCGGGACAGGGACCAGAGACCCAGTACTTC
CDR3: CASSAAIAGQGPETQYF

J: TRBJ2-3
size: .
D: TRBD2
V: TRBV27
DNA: TGTGCCAGCAGTTTAAGGGTAGCGGGGGGGGATACGCAGTATTTT
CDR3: CASSLRVAGGDTQYF

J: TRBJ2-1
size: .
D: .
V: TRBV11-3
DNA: TGTGCCAGCAGCAAAGGAGGTGTGAGTTTGTCGACCAGCGACAATGAGCAGTTCTTC
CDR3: CASSKGGVSLSTSDNEQFF

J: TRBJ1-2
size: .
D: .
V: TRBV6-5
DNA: TGTGCCACCATGACTATTAACAGGGAGAGCGGCTACACCTTC
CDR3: CATMTINRESGYTF

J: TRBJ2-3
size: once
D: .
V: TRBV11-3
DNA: TGTGCCAGCAGCCCCCCGGGGGATAGCACAGATACGCAGTATTTT
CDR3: CASSPPGDSTDTQYF

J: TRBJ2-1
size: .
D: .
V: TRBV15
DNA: TGTGCCACCAGCCCCAATGAGGCGGGAAGATACAATGAGCAGTTCTTC
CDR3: CATSPNEAGRYNEQFF

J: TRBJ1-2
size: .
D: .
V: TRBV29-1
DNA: TGCAGCGTTGAGGCGGGTGTGCAGGGGTCCTATGGCTACACCTTC
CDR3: CSVEAGVQGSYGYTF

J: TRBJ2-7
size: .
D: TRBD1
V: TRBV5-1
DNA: TGCGCCAGCAGCTCAAACAGGGGAAGCTCCTACGAGCAGTACTTC
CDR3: CASSSNRGSSYEQYF

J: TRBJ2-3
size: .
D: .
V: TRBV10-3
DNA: TGTGCCATCAGTGGCTCGCGGGGGCCACAAGATACGCAGTATTTT
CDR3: CAISGSRGPQDTQYF

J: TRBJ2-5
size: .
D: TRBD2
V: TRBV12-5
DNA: TGTGCTAGTGGTCCATCCGAGACTAGCCCTTCACATACGGGGACCCAGTACTTC
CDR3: CASGPSETSPSHTGTQYF

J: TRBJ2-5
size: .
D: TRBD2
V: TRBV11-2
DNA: TGTGCCAGCAGCTACCGTTCTAGCGGGGGAGAGACCCAGTACTTC
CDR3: CASSYRSSGGETQYF

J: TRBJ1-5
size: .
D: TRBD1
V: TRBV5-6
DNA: TGTGCCAGCAGCTTAGGTGGGACAGCCCGCCAGCCCCAGCATTTT
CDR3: CASSLGGTARQPQHF

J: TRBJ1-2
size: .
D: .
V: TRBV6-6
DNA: TGTGCCAGCAGGGGGCGGATCAATGGCTACACCTTC
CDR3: CASRGRINGYTF

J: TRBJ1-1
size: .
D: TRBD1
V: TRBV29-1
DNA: TGCAGCGTTGCCCACCCCACAGGGGGCACTGAAGCTTTCTTT
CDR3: CSVAHPTGGTEAFF

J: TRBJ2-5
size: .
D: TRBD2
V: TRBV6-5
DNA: TGTGCCATCTCGCGATTTGGCGGGAGCCAAGAGACCCAGTACTTC
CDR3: CAISRFGGSQETQYF

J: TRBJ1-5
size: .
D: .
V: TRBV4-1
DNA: TGCGCCAGCAGCCAAGAAGGGGCCAGGACAAATCAGCCCCAGCATTTT
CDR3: CASSQEGARTNQPQHF

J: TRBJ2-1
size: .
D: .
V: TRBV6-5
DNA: TGTGCCAGCAGGCCAAATGGAGCGGCCAATGAGCAGTTCTTC
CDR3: CASRPNGAANEQFF

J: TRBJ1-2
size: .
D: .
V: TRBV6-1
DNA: TGTGCCAGCAGTGAATTAGTAGCTAACTATGGCTACACCTTC
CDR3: CASSELVANYGYTF

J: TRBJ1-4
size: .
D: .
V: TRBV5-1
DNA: TGCGCCAGCAGCTTGACTCGCCAGGGGAATGAAAAACTGTTTTTT
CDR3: CASSLTRQGNEKLFF

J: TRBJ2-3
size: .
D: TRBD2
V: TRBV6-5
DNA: TGTGCCAGCAGTTACGGTCTAGCGGGACACACAGATACGCAGTATTTT
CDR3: CASSYGLAGHTDTQYF

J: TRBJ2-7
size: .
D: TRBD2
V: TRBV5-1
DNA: TGCGCCAGCAGCCCAAGGGGGGGTACAGCGGGGGCCTACGAGCAGTACTTC
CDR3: CASSPRGGTAGAYEQYF

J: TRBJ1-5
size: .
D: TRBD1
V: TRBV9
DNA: TGTGCCAGCAGCTTAGGGGGCACTAGCAATCAGCCCCAGCATTTT
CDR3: CASSLGGTSNQPQHF